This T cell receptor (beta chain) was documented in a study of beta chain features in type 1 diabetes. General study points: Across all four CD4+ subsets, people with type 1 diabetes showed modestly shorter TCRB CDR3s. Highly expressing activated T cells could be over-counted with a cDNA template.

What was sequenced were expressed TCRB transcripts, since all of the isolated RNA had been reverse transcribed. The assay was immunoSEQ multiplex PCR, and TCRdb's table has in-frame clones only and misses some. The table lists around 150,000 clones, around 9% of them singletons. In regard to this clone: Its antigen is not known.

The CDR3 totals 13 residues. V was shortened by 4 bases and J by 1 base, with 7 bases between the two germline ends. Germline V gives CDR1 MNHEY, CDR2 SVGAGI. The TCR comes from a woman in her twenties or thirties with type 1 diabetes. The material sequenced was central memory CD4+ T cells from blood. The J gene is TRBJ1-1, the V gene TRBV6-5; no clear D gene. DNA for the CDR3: TGTGCCAGCAGTTCCACAGAGAACACTGAAGCTTTCTTT. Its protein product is CASSSTENTEAFF.